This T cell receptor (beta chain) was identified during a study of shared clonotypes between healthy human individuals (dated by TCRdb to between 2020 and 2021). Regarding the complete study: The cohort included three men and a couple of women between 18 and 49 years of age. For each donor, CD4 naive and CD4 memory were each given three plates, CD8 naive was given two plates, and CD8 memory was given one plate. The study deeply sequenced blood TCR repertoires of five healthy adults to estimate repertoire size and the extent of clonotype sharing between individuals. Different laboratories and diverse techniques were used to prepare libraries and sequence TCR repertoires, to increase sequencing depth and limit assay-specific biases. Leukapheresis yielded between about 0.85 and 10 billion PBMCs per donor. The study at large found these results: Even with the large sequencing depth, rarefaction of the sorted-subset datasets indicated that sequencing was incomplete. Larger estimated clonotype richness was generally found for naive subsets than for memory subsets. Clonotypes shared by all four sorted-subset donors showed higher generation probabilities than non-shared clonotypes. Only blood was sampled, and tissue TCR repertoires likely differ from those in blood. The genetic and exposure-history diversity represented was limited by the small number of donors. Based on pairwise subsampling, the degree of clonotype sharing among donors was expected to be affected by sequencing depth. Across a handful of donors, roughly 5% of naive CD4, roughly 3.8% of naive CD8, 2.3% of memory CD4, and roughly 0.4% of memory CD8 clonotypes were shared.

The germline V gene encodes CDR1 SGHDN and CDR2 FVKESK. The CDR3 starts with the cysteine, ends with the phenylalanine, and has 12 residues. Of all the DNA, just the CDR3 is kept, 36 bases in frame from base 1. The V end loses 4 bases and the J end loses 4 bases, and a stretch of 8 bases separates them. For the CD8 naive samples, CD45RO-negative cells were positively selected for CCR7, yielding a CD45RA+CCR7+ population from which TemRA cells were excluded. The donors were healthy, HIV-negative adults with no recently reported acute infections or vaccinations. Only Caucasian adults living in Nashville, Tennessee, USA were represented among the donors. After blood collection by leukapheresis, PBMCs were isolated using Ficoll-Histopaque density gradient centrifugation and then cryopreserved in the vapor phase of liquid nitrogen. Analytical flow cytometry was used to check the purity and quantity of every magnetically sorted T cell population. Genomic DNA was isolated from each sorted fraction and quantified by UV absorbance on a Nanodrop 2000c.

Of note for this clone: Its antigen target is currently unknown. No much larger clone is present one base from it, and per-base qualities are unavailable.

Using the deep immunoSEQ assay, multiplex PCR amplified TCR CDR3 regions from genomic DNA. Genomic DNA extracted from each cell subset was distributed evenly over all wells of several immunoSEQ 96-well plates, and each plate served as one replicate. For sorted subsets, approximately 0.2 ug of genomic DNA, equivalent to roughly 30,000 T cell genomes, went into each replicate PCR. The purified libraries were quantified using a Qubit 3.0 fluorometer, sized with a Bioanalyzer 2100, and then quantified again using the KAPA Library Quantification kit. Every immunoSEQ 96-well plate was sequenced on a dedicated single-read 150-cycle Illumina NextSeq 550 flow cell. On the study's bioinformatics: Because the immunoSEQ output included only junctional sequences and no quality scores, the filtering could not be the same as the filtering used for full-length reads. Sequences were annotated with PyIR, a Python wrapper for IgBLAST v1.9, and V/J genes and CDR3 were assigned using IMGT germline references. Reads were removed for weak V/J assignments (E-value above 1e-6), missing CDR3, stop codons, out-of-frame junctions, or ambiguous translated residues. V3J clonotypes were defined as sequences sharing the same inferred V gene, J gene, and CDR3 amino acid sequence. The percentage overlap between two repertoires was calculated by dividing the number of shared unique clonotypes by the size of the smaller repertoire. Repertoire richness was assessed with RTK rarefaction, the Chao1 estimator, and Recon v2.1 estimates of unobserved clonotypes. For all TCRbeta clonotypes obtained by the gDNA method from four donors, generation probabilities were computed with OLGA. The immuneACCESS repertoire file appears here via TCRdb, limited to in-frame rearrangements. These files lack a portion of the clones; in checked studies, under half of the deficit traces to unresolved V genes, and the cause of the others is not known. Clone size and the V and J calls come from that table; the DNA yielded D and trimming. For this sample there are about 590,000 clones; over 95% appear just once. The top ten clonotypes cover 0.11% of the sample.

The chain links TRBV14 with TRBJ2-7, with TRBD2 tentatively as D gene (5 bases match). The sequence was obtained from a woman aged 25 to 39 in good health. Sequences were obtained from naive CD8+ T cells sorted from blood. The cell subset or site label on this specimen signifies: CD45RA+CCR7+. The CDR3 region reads CASSPAGYEQYF. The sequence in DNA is TGTGCCAGCAGCCCGGCGGGTTACGAGCAGTACTTC.